The present T cell receptor (beta chain) was sequenced within a study of vaccination and CD4 T cells after COVID-19. The CDR3 totals 15 residues. Trimming removed 2 bases from V and 5 bases from J, with 13 bases in between. Germline V gives CDR1 MNHEY, CDR2 SVGEGT. Once obtained from cultured CD4+ T cells, the DNA was sequenced using the Oncomine TCR Beta short-read assay. Cultured CD4+ T cells were the source of extracted genomic DNA. A single record per CDR3 protein comes from TCRdb applying MiXCR to the PCR reads. The data hold about 13,000 distinct CDR3 sequences, with about 51% observed a single time. Sample treatment: approximately nine-day PBMC culture with coronavirus spike peptide pools or control peptides (ViraFEST assay). As regards this clonotype: Its antigen is as yet unknown.

This TCR came from a human donor who had recovered from COVID-19. The genes are TRBV6-2 or TRBV6-3 and TRBJ1-5; D may be TRBD1 (5 bases). The material sequenced was CD4+ T cells from blood, cultured in vitro. CDR3 in DNA: TGTGCCAGCAGTTACCCCGGGACGCCATATCAGCCCCAGCATTTT. Translating it yields CASSYPGTPYQPQHF.